This T cell receptor (beta chain) was found in a study of cytomegalovirus exposure and HLA in healthy donors. Whole-study context: Tens of millions of unique TCRs, all from HLA-typed donors, were included in an early release of the data.

With 60 Vbeta and 13 Jbeta primers, the PCR was carried out. Method: immunoSEQ multiplex PCR; TCRdb's copy keeps in-frame clones and lacks some. The sample totals approximately 150,000 clones; its top ten clones hold around 2.2%. As regards this clone: Antigen: not known.

General observations from the study: Earlier analysis found most TCR beta V segments productive about 87% or about 30% of the time. The investigators catalogued 164 TCR beta chains as cytomegalovirus-associated.

The sequence derives from a woman between 18 and 29 years old in good health and CMV-seronegative. Specimen: PBMCs.

DNA for the CDR3: TGTGCCAGCAGCTCCGGGAGGTGGGGTGCGTCAGGTGAGCAGTTCTTC. Translating it yields CASSSGRWGASGEQFF. This chain uses TRBV7-2 with TRBJ2-1; TRBD2 aligns across 7 bases. Germline CDR1 SGHTA, CDR2 FQGNSA. The CDR3 has 16 residues. Trimming at V came to 4 bases and at J to 9 bases, leaving 15 bases not matched to a gene.